The 16 T cell receptor beta chains reported below all come from one sample, sequenced in a study of T cell repertoires in cytomegalovirus infection. From the reads, TCRdb called clonotypes with MiXCR, one entry per CDR3 protein. The table includes around 300,000 distinct CDR3 sequences, about 20% detected once. Their cognate antigens are unknown. Sequences were derived from cultured PBMCs, sampled from culture after CMV antigen stimulation. Receptors originate from a human donor in good health (CMV status not recorded). Some clones in this sample may be carry-over from other donors' samples.

This clonotype was counted only a few times. The CDR3 nucleotides are TGTGCCAGCAGTTCCTTGGAGGGGGTTCGCAATCAGCCCCAGCATTTT. Residues: CASSSLEGVRNQPQHF. The V call is TRBV28, the J call TRBJ1-5; the D gene is possibly TRBD1 (6 bases). From germline, CDR1 is MDHEN and CDR2 SYDVKM. Trimming removed 4 bases at V and 2 bases at J, with 15 bases between. The CDR3 is made up of 16 amino acids. Complete variable domain (other parts from reference TRBV28 and TRBJ1-5): DVKVTQSSRYLVKRTGEKVFLECVQDMDHENMFWYRQDPGLGLRLIYFSYDVKMKEKGDIPEGYSVSREKKERFSLILESASTNQTSMYLCASSSLEGVRNQPQHFGDGTRLSIL.

This clonotype was seen many times. The rearrangement joins TRBV4-3 to TRBJ2-2, with D tentatively TRBD2 (5 bases). The germline gives CDR1 LGHNA, CDR2 YSLEER. V dropped 3 bases and J dropped 2 bases, with 7 bases sitting between them. The CDR3 has 14 amino acids. CDR3 sequence (DNA): TGCGCCAGCAGCCACTCTAGCAACACCGGGGAGCTGTTTTTT. As protein: CASSHSSNTGELFF.

This clonotype was seen only a few times. The chain employs TRBV2 and TRBJ2-3, with D possibly being TRBD1 (6 bases). Germline CDR1 reads SNHLY; CDR2 reads FYNNEI. V lost 5 bases and J 2 bases, leaving 11 bases between the germline ends. This CDR3 contains 14 residues. CDR3 DNA: TGTGCCAGCAGTTTACAGGGAAACACAGATACGCAGTATTTT. This gives the protein CASSLQGNTDTQYF.

This clonotype was counted many times. The chain joins TRBV7-8 to TRBJ2-7, with TRBD2 identical over 7 bases. Germline V lookup: CDR1 SGHVS, CDR2 FQNEAQ. This CDR3 has 14 residues. V lost 1 base, J lost 4 bases, and 4 bases stayed unmatched. The CDR3 nucleotides are TGTGCCAGCAGCTTAGGGGGACTACCTTACGAGCAGTACGTC. Translated: CASSLGGLPYEQYV.

The rearrangement uses TRBV6-2 or TRBV6-3 and TRBJ2-1, with D possibly being TRBD1 or TRBD2 (5 bases each). Trimming shortened V by 6 bases and J by 9 bases, and 21 bases separated the two germline ends. The CDR3 is made up of 15 amino acids. Germline values: CDR1 MNHEY, CDR2 SVGEGT. CDR3 sequence (DNA): TGTGCCAGCAGACGTCATGTTGAGGGGCTAAGTGAGCAGTTCTTC. Residues: CASRRHVEGLSEQFF.

CDR3 coding DNA: TGTGCCAGCAGCTTAGCGCGAGGCCCCTCACCCCTCCACTTT. Translation: CASSLARGPSPLHF. This chain joins TRBV7-9 and TRBJ1-6; D ambiguous. V was cut by 0 bases and J by 10 bases, with 10 bases left in between. The CDR3 extends over 14 amino acids. Germline CDR1 SEHNR, CDR2 FQNEAQ (reference sequence).

The table lists this clonotype with a few counts. This rearrangement joins TRBV30 to TRBJ2-5; 7 bases agree with TRBD1. This CDR3 is built from 15 residues. V shed 3 bases, J shed 0 bases, and the junction held 7 bases outside the gene matches. Per the germline V gene, CDR1 is GTSNPN and CDR2 is SVGIG (reference sequence). The DNA of the CDR3 is TGTGCCTGGAGCAGGGGGACCGCCAACCAAGAGACCCAGTACTTC. It is translated as CAWSRGTANQETQYF.

The table lists this clonotype with many counts. The chain links TRBV7-9 to TRBJ2-5; D gene uncertain. There are 14 residues in the CDR3. CDR1 and CDR2 (germline): SEHNR, FQNEAQ (reference sequence). V lost 1 base and J 2 bases, leaving 8 bases between the germline ends. Here the CDR3 DNA reads TGTGCCAGCAGCTTAGATCGGCTTCAAGAGACCCAGTACTTC. It encodes CASSLDRLQETQYF.

This clonotype was found many times. The chain has TRBV7-8 and TRBJ2-3; 7 bases are a match to TRBD1. The CDR3 extends over 15 amino acids. From germline, CDR1 is SGHVS and CDR2 FQNEAQ. The J segment lost 5 bases and the V segment lost 5 bases, leaving 10 bases of the junction unmatched. Written as DNA, the CDR3 is TGTGCCAGCAGCCCATGGGACAGAGCCCGAGATACGCAGTATTTT. Protein sequence: CASSPWDRARDTQYF.

This sequence joins TRBV23-1 and TRBJ1-1; D might be TRBD1 (6 bases). TRBV23-1 is classed as an ORF, of uncertain function. V was clipped by 6 bases and J by 4 bases, with 12 bases between them. This CDR3 spans 13 amino acids. CDR3 amino acids: CASRQGLSTEAFF. The DNA of the CDR3 is TGCGCCAGCAGACAGGGTTTGAGCACTGAAGCTTTCTTT.

The chain joins TRBV6-1 to TRBJ1-1; D is possibly TRBD1 (5 bases). The CDR3 totals 16 residues. V lost 7 bases and J lost 3, with 21 bases in between. Germline V gene sequence: CDR1 MNHNS, CDR2 SASEGT. Written as DNA, the CDR3 is TGTGCCAGCACCAATCGGGCAGGGCGTGTGGACACTGAAGCTTTCTTT. Its translation: CASTNRAGRVDTEAFF.

The chain carries TRBV10-2 and TRBJ2-7; 8 bases are a match to TRBD1. The CDR3 extends over 14 amino acids. Germline loops: CDR1 WSHSY, CDR2 SAAADI. With V trimmed by 3 bases and J by 7 bases, 8 bases remained unmatched. The CDR3 loop reads CASSERTGFGEQYF. In DNA, the CDR3 is TGCGCCAGCAGTGAAAGGACAGGGTTTGGGGAGCAGTACTTC.

On this clonotype: One junction end disagrees with the germline gene, perhaps due to a read error. CDR3 in DNA: TGCAGTGCTAGAGACACCCGGGACTCGACCTACAAAGAGCAGTTCTTC. This sequence encodes CSARDTRDSTYKEQFF. The chain links TRBV20-1 to TRBJ2-1; D is possibly TRBD2 (6 bases). There are 16 residues in the CDR3. Germline CDR1 reads DFQATT; CDR2 reads SNEGSKA (reference sequence).

The chain combines TRBV28 with TRBJ1-4; tentatively, D is TRBD1 (6 bases). Germline values: CDR1 MDHEN, CDR2 SYDVKM. Trimming took 6 bases from V and 8 from J, leaving 19 bases between them. The CDR3 loop spans 15 amino acids. For the CDR3, the DNA is TGTGCCAGCAGCGCTCCAGGGGTAGTAAAGGAAAAACTGTTTTTT. Its translation is CASSAPGVVKEKLFF.

This clonotype was detected many times. The DNA for the CDR3 is TGTGCCAGCAGCTTCAGACTAGCGGGTCCCACCGGGGAGCTGTTTTTT. Translating gives CASSFRLAGPTGELFF. The chain uses TRBV7-9 and TRBJ2-2; 10 nucleotides match TRBD2. The trim removed 3 bases at V and 4 bases at J, leaving 5 bases unmatched. The CDR3 has 16 residues. Germline assignment: CDR1 SEHNR and CDR2 FQNEAQ (reference sequence).

The chain uses TRBV6-5 and TRBJ2-2; 8 nucleotides agree with TRBD2. Germline-derived CDR1 and CDR2 are MNHEY and SVGAGI. The trim removed 3 bases at V and 1 base at J, leaving 10 bases unmatched. The CDR3 is 18 amino acids. This CDR3 reads CASSYRQREIKNTGELFF. In nucleotides, the CDR3 is TGTGCCAGCAGTTATCGCCAGCGGGAGATAAAGAACACCGGGGAGCTGTTTTTT.